The rows below give T cell receptor beta chains drawn from one sample of a study of Ad26.COV2.S vaccination and SARS-CoV-2 variants. Sequencing was performed with immunoSEQ multiplex PCR; in TCRdb, only in-frame clones are kept and a portion is missing. Of about 400,000 clones detected, roughly four fifths appear once; the ten largest clones hold just under 7.5%. Material: peripheral blood, obtained in a trial of Ad26.COV2.S vaccine versus placebo. The receptors shown here come from a person aged 18 to 59 who received the Ad26.COV2.S COVID-19 vaccine or a placebo. CDR3s include the opening cysteine and the closing phenylalanine or tryptophan.

TRBV27 | CASSSGTSGGDEQFF
TRBV5-1 | CASSLVGSANPDEQYF
TRBV6-1 | CASSEEQGMSYEQYF
TRBV4-1 | CASSQALAGARGGEQYF
TRBV2 | CASSRLRYEQYF
TRBV9 | CASSDGSSGNTIYF
TRBV27 | CASTAGSGNTIYF
TRBV11-3 | CASSPTTVYGYTF
TRBV18 | CASEPVHSGNTIYF
TRBV7-3 | CASSLSLNTGELFF
TRBV7-9 | CASSIGGDTDTQYF
TRBV30 | CAWRWTGFEAFF
TRBV25-1 | CASSESDTYTGELFF
TRBV29-1 | CSVVLGWDTDTQYF
TRBV7-3 | CASSLGLSYEQYF
TRBV3-1/TRBV3-2 | CASSQAGLVGETQYF
TRBV3-1/TRBV3-2 | CASSRNAANTGELFF
TRBV10-3 | CASGREETQYF
TRBV7-3 | CASSYFAVGTEAFF
TRBV14 | CASSAESRANEKLFF
TRBV7-3 | CASSLSPGEKLFF
TRBV5-1 | CASSLGGGKAYEQYF
TRBV3-1/TRBV3-2 | CASSQVAGGSNTGELFF
TRBV30 | CAWSVGTSGINEQFF
TRBV9 | CASSAPARRNEQFF
TRBV30 | CAWATGTPIDTQYF
TRBV7-7 | CASSPRGGTSTDTQYF
TRBV6-5 | CASRIQGRPYEQYF
TRBV7-2 | CASSLERSQPQHF
TRBV10-3 | CAISGPSLTSGGEKWTNYGYTF
TRBV24-1 | CATSAVGADQPQHF
TRBV5-3 | CARSSTGLQPQHF
TRBV5-1 | CASSTGTDNSPLHF
TRBV7-9 | CASSTLGVGHSPLHF
TRBV13 | CASSLDRSSGNTIYF
TRBV6-2/TRBV6-3 | CASSTPGRSSYNEQFF
TRBV6-1 | CASSEAGDRWNTEAFF
TRBV24-1 | CATSPGTFRTDTQYF
TRBV6-5 | CASSSRREQYF
TRBV7-9 | CASSLTSSSSGEQFF
TRBV6-5 | CASSYGGAGNQPQHF
TRBV5-1 | CASSLEPGANVLTF
TRBV11-2 | CASRTDTWGYEQYF
TRBV7-2 | CASSLGLNTGELFF
TRBV19 | CASSDGGLVEQYF
TRBV2 | CASSEEGGDGYTF
TRBV30 | CAWSVGQAYEQYF
TRBV5-8 | CASSLEGGGVVDTQYF
TRBV27 | CASSRGQNFTDTQYF
TRBV19 | CATYGREGGYTF
TRBV19 | CASARGARGNTEAFF
TRBV5-5 | CASSLSPSYEQYF